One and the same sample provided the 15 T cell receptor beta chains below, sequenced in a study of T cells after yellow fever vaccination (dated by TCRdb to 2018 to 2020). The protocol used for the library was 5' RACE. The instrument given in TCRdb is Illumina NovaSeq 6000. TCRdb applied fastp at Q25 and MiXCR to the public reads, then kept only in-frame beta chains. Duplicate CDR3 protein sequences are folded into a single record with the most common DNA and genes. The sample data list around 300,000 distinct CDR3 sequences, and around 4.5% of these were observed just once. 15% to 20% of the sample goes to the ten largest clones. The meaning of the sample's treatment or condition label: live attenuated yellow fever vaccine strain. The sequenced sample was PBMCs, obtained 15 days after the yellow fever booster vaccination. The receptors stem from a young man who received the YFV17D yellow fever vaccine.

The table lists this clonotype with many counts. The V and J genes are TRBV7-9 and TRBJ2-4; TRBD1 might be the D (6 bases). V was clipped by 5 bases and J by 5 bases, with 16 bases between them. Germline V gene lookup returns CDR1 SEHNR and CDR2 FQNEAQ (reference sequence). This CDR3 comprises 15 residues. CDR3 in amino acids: CASSPTQGIENIQYF. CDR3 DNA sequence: TGTGCCAGCAGCCCCACTCAGGGGATCGAAAACATTCAGTACTTC.

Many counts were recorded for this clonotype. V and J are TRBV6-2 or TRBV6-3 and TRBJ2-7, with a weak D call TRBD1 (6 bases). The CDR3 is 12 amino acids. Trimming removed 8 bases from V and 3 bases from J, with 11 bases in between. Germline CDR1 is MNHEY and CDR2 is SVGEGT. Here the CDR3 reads CASADRHYEQYF. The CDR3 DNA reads TGTGCCAGCGCCGACAGGCACTACGAGCAGTACTTC.

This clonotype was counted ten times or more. The DNA of the CDR3 is TGCGCCAGCAGCCACCGGGACAGATCCTATGGCTACACCTTC. Protein product: CASSHRDRSYGYTF. The chain couples TRBV4-1 to TRBJ1-2, with TRBD1 matching over 7 bases. Germline CDR1 reads MGHRA; CDR2 reads YSYEKL. The J segment lost 4 bases and the V segment lost 3 bases, leaving 5 bases of the junction unmatched. CDR3 length: 14 amino acids.

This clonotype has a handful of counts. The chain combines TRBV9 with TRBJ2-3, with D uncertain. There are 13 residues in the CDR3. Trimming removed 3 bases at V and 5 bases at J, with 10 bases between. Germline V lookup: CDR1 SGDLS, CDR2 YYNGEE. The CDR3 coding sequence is TGTGCCAGCAGCGGTTCCCCCGGAGATACGCAGTATTTT. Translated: CASSGSPGDTQYF.

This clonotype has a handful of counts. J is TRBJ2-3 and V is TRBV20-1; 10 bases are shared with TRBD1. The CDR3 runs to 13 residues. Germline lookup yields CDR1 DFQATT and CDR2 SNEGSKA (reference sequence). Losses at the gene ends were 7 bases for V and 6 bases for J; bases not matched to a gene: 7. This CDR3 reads CSETRQGADTQYF. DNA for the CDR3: TGCAGTGAAACCCGACAGGGGGCCGATACGCAGTATTTT.

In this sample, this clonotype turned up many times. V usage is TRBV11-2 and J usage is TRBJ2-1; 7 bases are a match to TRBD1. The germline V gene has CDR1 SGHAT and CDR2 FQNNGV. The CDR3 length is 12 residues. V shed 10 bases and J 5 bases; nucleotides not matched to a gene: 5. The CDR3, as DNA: TGTGCCATGGGACAGTACAACAATGAGCAGTTCTTC. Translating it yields CAMGQYNNEQFF.

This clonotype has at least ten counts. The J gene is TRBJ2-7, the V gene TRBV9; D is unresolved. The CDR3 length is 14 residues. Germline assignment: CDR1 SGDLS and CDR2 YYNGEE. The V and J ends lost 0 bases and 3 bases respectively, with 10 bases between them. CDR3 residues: CASSVGAGLYEQYF. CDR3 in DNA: TGTGCCAGCAGCGTAGGGGCAGGCCTCTACGAGCAGTACTTC. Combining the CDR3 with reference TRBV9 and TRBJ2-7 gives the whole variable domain DSGVTQTPKHLITATGQRVTLRCSPRSGDLSVYWYQQSLDQGLQFLIQYYNGEERAKGNILERFSAQQFPDLHSELNLSSLELGDSALYFCASSVGAGLYEQYFGPGTRLTVT.

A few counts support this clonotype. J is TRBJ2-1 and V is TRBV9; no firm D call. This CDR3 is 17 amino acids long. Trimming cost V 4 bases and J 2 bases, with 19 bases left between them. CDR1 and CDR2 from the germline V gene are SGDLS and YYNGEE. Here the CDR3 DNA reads TGTGCCAGCAGCTCGGGCGTCGAACCACAACCCTACAATGAGCAGTTCTTC. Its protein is CASSSGVEPQPYNEQFF.

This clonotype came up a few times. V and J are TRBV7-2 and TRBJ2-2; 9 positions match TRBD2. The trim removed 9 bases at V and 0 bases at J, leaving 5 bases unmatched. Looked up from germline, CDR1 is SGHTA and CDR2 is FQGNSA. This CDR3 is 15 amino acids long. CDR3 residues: CARAGGPSNTGELFF. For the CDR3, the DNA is TGTGCCAGAGCGGGGGGCCCTTCGAACACCGGGGAGCTGTTTTTT. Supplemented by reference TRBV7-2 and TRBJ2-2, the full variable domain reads GAGVSQSPSNKVTEKGKDVELRCDPISGHTALYWYRQSLGQGLEFLIYFQGNSAPDKSGLPSDRFSAERTGGSVSTLTIQRTQQEDSAVYLCARAGGPSNTGELFFGEGSRLTVL.

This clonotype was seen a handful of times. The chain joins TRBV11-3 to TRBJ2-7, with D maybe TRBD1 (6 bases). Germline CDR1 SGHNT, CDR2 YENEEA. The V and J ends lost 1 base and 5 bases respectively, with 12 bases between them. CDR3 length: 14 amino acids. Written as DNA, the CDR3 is TGTGCCAGCAGCTTAGGATCAGGGACAAACGAGCAGTACGTC. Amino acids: CASSLGSGTNEQYV.

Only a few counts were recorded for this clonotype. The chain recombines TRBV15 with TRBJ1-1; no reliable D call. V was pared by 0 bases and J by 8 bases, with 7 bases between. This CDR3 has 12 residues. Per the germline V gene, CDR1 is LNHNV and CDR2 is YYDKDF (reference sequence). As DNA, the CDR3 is TGTGCCACCAGCAGAGATCGGTACGAAGCTTTCTTT. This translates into CATSRDRYEAFF.

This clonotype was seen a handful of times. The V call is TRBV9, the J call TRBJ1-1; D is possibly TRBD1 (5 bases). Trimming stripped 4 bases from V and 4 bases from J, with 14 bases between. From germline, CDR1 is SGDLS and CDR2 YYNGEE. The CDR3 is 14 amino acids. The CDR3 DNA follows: TGTGCCAGCAGCCCGAGGGTGCAGGGCACTGAAGCTTTCTTT. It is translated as CASSPRVQGTEAFF.

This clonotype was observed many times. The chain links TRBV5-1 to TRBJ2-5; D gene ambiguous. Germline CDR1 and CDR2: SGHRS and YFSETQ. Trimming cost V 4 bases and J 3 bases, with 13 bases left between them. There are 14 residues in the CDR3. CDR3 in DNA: TGCGCCAGCAGCCCCGTAGAGGAGAAAGAGACCCAGTACTTC. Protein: CASSPVEEKETQYF.

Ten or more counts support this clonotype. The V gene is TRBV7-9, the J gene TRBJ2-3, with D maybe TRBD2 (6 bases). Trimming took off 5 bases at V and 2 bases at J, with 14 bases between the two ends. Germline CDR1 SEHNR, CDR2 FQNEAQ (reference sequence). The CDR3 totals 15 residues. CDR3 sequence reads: CASSPWGVDTDTQYF. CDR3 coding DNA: TGTGCCAGCAGCCCCTGGGGGGTAGACACAGATACGCAGTATTTT.

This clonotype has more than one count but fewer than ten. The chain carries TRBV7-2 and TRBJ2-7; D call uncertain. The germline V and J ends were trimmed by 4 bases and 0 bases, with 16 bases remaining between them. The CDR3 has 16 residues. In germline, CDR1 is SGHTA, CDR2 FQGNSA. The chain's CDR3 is CASSWTGRLSSYEQYF. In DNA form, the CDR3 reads TGTGCCAGCAGCTGGACGGGCAGGTTAAGCTCCTACGAGCAGTACTTC.